Each of the 9 T cell receptor beta chains below was sequenced from the same sample in a study of blood T cells in healthy people across ages. A second PCR of about 6 to 12 cycles used a sample-barcoded 5' primer and a J-beta primer mix. TCRdb recomputed calls from the 5' RACE reads with MiXCR, one row per CDR3 protein. This sample has fewer than 1 million distinct CDR3 sequences, with under 45% found just once. Sequencing was performed on blood. Every receptor here comes from a man aged 55-75 years in good health.

As DNA, the CDR3 is TGTGCCAGCGGCAAGGGACTAGCGGGGGATCCGGGGGAAGAGACCCAGTACTTC. Residues: CASGKGLAGDPGEETQYF. The rearrangement joins TRBV2 to TRBJ2-5, with 14 bases identical to TRBD2. V lost 8 bases, J lost 3 bases, and 14 bases stayed unmatched. This CDR3 has 18 residues. The germline V gene has CDR1 SNHLY and CDR2 FYNNEI.

The chain is built from TRBV14 and TRBJ2-7; D is ambiguous. V dropped 2 bases and J dropped 6 bases, with 8 bases sitting between them. The CDR3 spans 12 residues. Germline V gene lookup returns CDR1 SGHDN and CDR2 FVKESK. CDR3 DNA: TGTGCCAGCAGCCAAATTATGGGCGAGCAGTACTTC. The encoded protein is CASSQIMGEQYF.

This chain connects TRBV29-1 to TRBJ2-3; 7 bases are shared with TRBD1. V shed 8 bases and J 5 bases; nucleotides not matched to a gene: 13. The CDR3 is made up of 14 amino acids. Germline V CDR1 and CDR2: SQVTM, ANQGSEA. The CDR3 sequence is CSTRGGTGVDTQYF. DNA for the CDR3: TGCAGCACAAGAGGGGGTACAGGGGTAGATACGCAGTATTTT.

This sequence joins TRBV3-1 and TRBJ2-7, with D possibly matching TRBD1 (6 bases). The germline V gene encodes CDR1 LGHDT and CDR2 YNNKEL (reference sequence). V was cut by 4 bases and J by 7 bases, with 20 bases left in between. The CDR3 is made up of 15 amino acids. CDR3 residues: CASSLQGQGFNEQYF. As DNA, the CDR3 is TGTGCCAGCAGCCTTCAGGGTCAGGGGTTCAATGAGCAGTACTTC.

About this clonotype itself: One end of the junction varies from germline; a read error may be responsible. The chain employs TRBV7-9 and TRBJ1-2, with D hard to call. The CDR3 totals 16 residues. Germline loops: CDR1 SEHNR, CDR2 FQNEAQ (reference sequence). The CDR3 DNA sequence: TGTGCCAGCAGCTTAGCCTCCCACGTACTTAACTATGGCCACACCTTC. It codes for CASSLASHVLNYGHTF.

The sample holds a few counts of this clonotype. The rearrangement links TRBV20-1 to TRBJ2-7, with no clear D. The CDR3 contains 13 residues. Looked up from germline, CDR1 is DFQATT and CDR2 is SNEGSKA (reference sequence). V was cut by 2 bases and J by 1 base, with 9 bases left in between. The CDR3 DNA follows: TGCAGTGCTAGAAACAGCCTTTCCTACGAGCAGTACTTC. The encoded protein is CSARNSLSYEQYF.

This clonotype appeared a few times. The chain carries TRBV30 and TRBJ2-7, with D perhaps matching TRBD2 (5 bases). V was pared by 3 bases and J by 2 bases, with 11 bases between. Germline V gives CDR1 GTSNPN, CDR2 SVGIG (reference sequence). This CDR3 has 13 residues. CDR3 in amino acids: CAWSGIIPYEQYF. The CDR3 DNA reads as TGTGCCTGGAGCGGGATCATACCCTACGAGCAGTACTTC. Filled out from reference TRBV30 and TRBJ2-7, the complete variable domain reads SQTIHQWPATLVQPVGSPLSLECTVEGTSNPNLYWYRQAAGRGLQLLFYSVGIGQISSEVPQNLSASRPQDRQFILSSKKLLLSDSGFYLCAWSGIIPYEQYFGPGTRLTVT.

The V call is TRBV9, the J call TRBJ2-7; 8 nucleotides agree with TRBD2. With 0 bases clipped from V and 2 bases from J, the junction kept 4 bases outside the gene matches. The V gene's germline CDR1 is SGDLS and CDR2 YYNGEE. This CDR3 region has 15 residues. In DNA, the CDR3 is TGTGCCAGCAGCGTAGGCCCCGGGGGGGCCTACGAGCAGTACTTC. The encoded protein is CASSVGPGGAYEQYF.

In this sample, this clonotype turned up a few times. The CDR3 loop reads CASSQDGTVNSPLHF. The CDR3 bases are TGCGCCAGCAGCCAAGACGGGACAGTCAATTCACCCCTCCACTTT. The rearrangement joins TRBV4-1 to TRBJ1-6; 7 nucleotides match TRBD1. V lost 0 bases and J lost 7; bases outside the gene matches: 3. Germline V gene data show CDR1 as MGHRA and CDR2 as YSYEKL. The CDR3 is 15 amino acids.